This T cell receptor beta chain came from a study of beta chain features in type 1 diabetes. Turning to the study itself: Patient and healthy donor groups were alike in age, gender and cell yields.

Expressed TCRB transcripts were sequenced after all isolated RNA was converted to cDNA. Clones were read by immunoSEQ multiplex PCR, and TCRdb kept only the in-frame ones, dropping some. Of hundreds of thousands of clones in the sample, approximately 30% are singletons; the top ten hold about 0.065%. Overall study findings and caveats: Naive, central memory and regulatory TCRB repertoires appeared more similar among patients than healthy donors.

Notes on this clone: Its matching antigen is unknown.

Trimming left V 11 bases short and J 2 bases short, with 16 bases between. The CDR3 consists of 13 residues. This rearrangement joins TRBV23-1 to TRBJ2-7, with D unclear. TRBV23-1 is treated as an ORF (open reading frame) with a function not yet certain. Source material: naive CD4+ T cells from blood. This clonotype was obtained from a young man in good health. This CDR3 is CAPSVKGTYEQYF. The CDR3 DNA sequence: TGCGCCCCATCTGTAAAAGGGACCTACGAGCAGTACTTC.